This record concerns one TCR beta chain sequence. Its antigen remains unknown. Healthy donors had no documented immune events, such as infections, while sampled. The data are from a study of identifying expanded T cells in peripheral blood. Study results and caveats: Over two and four weeks, about 17 and 20 clones changed, versus around 1.2 between replicates.

Produced via immunoSEQ multiplex PCR; TCRdb's table is partial and in-frame only. The sample has around 84,000 clones; approximately 90% are singletons. Sequencing was performed on blood. The origin of this receptor is a person aged 18 to 75 in good health.

For the CDR3, the DNA is TGTGCCAGCAGCTGGGCCAGTGGGACAGGGGCTCCCGGGGAGCTGTTTTTT. Amino acid sequence: CASSWASGTGAPGELFF. The chain joins TRBV5-6 to TRBJ2-2; 10 positions agree with TRBD1. V was pared by 3 bases and J by 6 bases, with 11 bases of the junction left unmatched. The CDR3 has 17 amino acids. Germline lookup yields CDR1 SGHDT and CDR2 YYEEEE.